A single sample is the source of the 26 T cell receptor beta chains below, sequenced in a study of blood T cell repertoires in COVID-19. Measured with immunoSEQ multiplex PCR; TCRdb has only the in-frame clones, and not every one. The sample lists 120,000 to 150,000 clones, approximately 90% occurring once. The sequenced sample consisted of PBMCs or T cells enriched from blood (not recorded which). The source is a woman aged 30 to 39 with acute COVID-19.

V usage is TRBV24-1 and J usage is TRBJ2-6, with TRBD1 matching 9 bases. From germline, CDR1 is KGHDR and CDR2 SFDVKD. CDR3 length: 18 residues. The ends lost 3 bases at V and 2 bases at J; junction bases unmatched: 7. For the CDR3, the DNA is TGTGCCACCAGTGATGTTGACAGGGGGATCCCTGGGGCCAACGTCCTGACTTTC. Translation gives CATSDVDRGIPGANVLTF.

The chain has TRBV28 and TRBJ1-5; 7 bases align to TRBD1. Germline lookup yields CDR1 MDHEN and CDR2 SYDVKM. The trim removed 6 bases at V and 9 bases at J, leaving 11 bases unmatched. The CDR3 is made up of 14 amino acids. The CDR3 sequence is CASSFWDSSRPQHF. CDR3 DNA: TGTGCCAGCAGCTTCTGGGACAGCTCCCGGCCCCAGCATTTT.

The chain combines TRBV2 with TRBJ2-1; D remains ambiguous. Germline V CDR1 and CDR2: SNHLY, FYNNEI. The V end lost 6 bases, the J end lost 4 bases, and 4 bases lay between the germline ends. The CDR3 length is 11 residues. The CDR3 DNA reads TGTGCCAGCAGCGTTTACAATGAGCAGTTCTTC. As protein: CASSVYNEQFF.

The CDR3 spells CASNLQGAQIDTQYF. For the CDR3, the DNA is TGTGCCAGCAACCTACAGGGGGCGCAGATCGATACGCAGTATTTT. V and J are TRBV28 and TRBJ2-3; 9 bases fit TRBD1. The CDR3 is made up of 15 amino acids. CDR1 is MDHEN, CDR2 SYDVKM, per germline. V dropped 7 bases and J dropped 6; count of bases not matched to a gene: 11.

The sample holds a few counts of this clone. The V call is TRBV20-1, the J call TRBJ1-2; D ambiguous. Looked up from germline, CDR1 is DFQATT and CDR2 is SNEGSKA (reference sequence). The CDR3 sequence is 13 residues long. Deletions cut 3 bases from V and 5 bases from J, with 13 bases between. DNA of the CDR3: TGCAGTGCTAGTGTAGCAGCTACGTATGGCTACACCTTC. This sequence encodes CSASVAATYGYTF.

This chain joins TRBV19 and TRBJ2-7; 9 bases align to TRBD1. The V gene end was trimmed by 8 bases and the J gene end by 3 bases; junction bases not matched to a gene: 8. The germline gives CDR1 LNHDA, CDR2 SQIVND (reference sequence). There are 14 residues in the CDR3. CDR3 residues: CASHRDRVSYEQYF. CDR3 DNA sequence: TGTGCCAGTCACCGGGACAGGGTTAGCTACGAGCAGTACTTC.

The sample holds a few counts of this clone. The rearrangement uses TRBV18 and TRBJ2-3; 8 bases fit TRBD2. V lost 4 bases and J lost 4; bases outside the gene matches: 7. The length of the CDR3 is 15 residues. Looked up from germline, CDR1 is KGHSH and CDR2 is LQKENI. CDR3 amino acids: CASSLSSGSPDTQYF. The CDR3 bases are TGTGCCAGCTCACTGTCAAGCGGGAGCCCAGATACGCAGTATTTT.

The chain joins TRBV7-3 to TRBJ2-1; D is possibly TRBD2 (6 bases). V shed 5 bases and J shed 8 bases, with 13 bases lying between them. The CDR3 sequence is 13 residues long. Germline assignment: CDR1 SGHTA and CDR2 FQGTGA. CDR3: CASSLTIADEQFF. Here the CDR3 DNA reads TGTGCCAGCAGCCTTACAATAGCGGATGAGCAGTTCTTC.

This rearrangement joins TRBV12-5 to TRBJ2-1; TRBD1 agrees at 9 bases. This CDR3 region has 15 residues. V was clipped by 6 bases and J by 7 bases; unmatched bases: 10. Germline V gene data show CDR1 as LGHNT and CDR2 as FRNRAP. The CDR3 region is CASGTSGTGKNEQFF. For the CDR3, the DNA is TGTGCTAGTGGCACGTCCGGGACAGGGAAAAATGAGCAGTTCTTC. Complete variable domain (other parts from reference TRBV12-5 and TRBJ2-1): DARVTQTPRHKVTEMGQEVTMRCQPILGHNTVFWYRQTMMQGLELLAYFRNRAPLDDSGMPKDRFSAEMPDATLATLKIQPSEPRDSAVYFCASGTSGTGKNEQFFGPGTRLTVL.

This rearrangement joins TRBV2 to TRBJ2-5, with 7 bases lining up with TRBD1. V shed 4 bases, J shed 2 bases, and the junction held 7 bases outside the gene matches. The germline gives CDR1 SNHLY, CDR2 FYNNEI. CDR3 length: 15 residues. Here the CDR3 DNA reads TGTGCCAGCAGTGCGGTTGGCAGGGGGCAAGAGACCCAGTACTTC. Amino acid sequence: CASSAVGRGQETQYF. The full variable domain, rest sourced from reference TRBV2 and TRBJ2-5, is EPEVTQTPSHQVTQMGQEVILRCVPISNHLYFYWYRQILGQKVEFLVSFYNNEISEKSEIFDDQFSVERPDGSNFTLKIRSTKLEDSAMYFCASSAVGRGQETQYFGPGTRLLVL.

The chain joins TRBV28 to TRBJ2-3; D may be TRBD2 (6 bases). Between the trimmed V and J ends, which lost 9 bases and 2 bases, there was a span of 12 bases. The CDR3 runs to 13 residues. The V gene's germline CDR1 is MDHEN and CDR2 SYDVKM. In nucleotides, the CDR3 is TGTGCCAGTCGGGGGAGGACCACAGATACGCAGTATTTT. Protein sequence: CASRGRTTDTQYF.

In this sample, this clone turned up once. V gene TRBV10-3 combines with J gene TRBJ2-7; 7 bases are a match to TRBD1. The J segment lost 5 bases and the V segment lost 7 bases, leaving 14 bases of the junction unmatched. This CDR3 comprises 15 residues. CDR1 is ENHRY and CDR2 is SYGVKD in the germline V gene. CDR3 nucleotides: TGTGCCATCACTAATCATGACAGGGAATCCAACGAGCAGTACTTC. This translates into CAITNHDRESNEQYF.

The chain recombines TRBV5-1 with TRBJ2-7; 12 bases align to TRBD2. CDR3 size: 16 residues. Unmatched junction bases numbered 9, after V lost 4 bases and J lost 4 bases. The germline CDR1 and CDR2 sequences are SGHRS and YFSETQ. This CDR3 reads CASSESSGRARYEQYF. CDR3 nucleotides: TGCGCCAGCAGCGAATCTAGCGGGAGGGCAAGATACGAGCAGTACTTC. The full variable domain, rest sourced from reference TRBV5-1 and TRBJ2-7, is KAGVTQTPRYLIKTRGQQVTLSCSPISGHRSVSWYQQTPGQGLQFLFEYFSETQRNKGNFPGRFSGRQFSNSRSEMNVSTLELGDSALYLCASSESSGRARYEQYFGPGTRLTVT.

This chain connects TRBV5-1 to TRBJ2-3; TRBD1 is a possible D gene (6 bases). Germline loops: CDR1 SGHRS, CDR2 YFSETQ. V lost 4 bases to trimming and J lost 2 bases, with 11 bases between them. The CDR3 extends over 14 amino acids. Here the CDR3 reads CASSIGQPTDTQYF. The CDR3 DNA reads as TGCGCCAGCAGCATCGGACAGCCCACAGATACGCAGTATTTT.

J is TRBJ2-2 and V is TRBV5-1; 13 nucleotides line up with TRBD2. With 5 bases clipped from V and 5 bases from J, the junction kept 6 bases outside the gene matches. This CDR3 comprises 16 residues. CDR1 is SGHRS and CDR2 is YFSETQ in the germline V gene. CDR3 sequence (DNA): TGCGCCAGCAGTGCCTCACTAGCGGGAGGGACCGGGGAGCTGTTTTTT. It codes for CASSASLAGGTGELFF.

This chain connects TRBV5-6 to TRBJ1-2; 7 bases line up with TRBD1. In germline, CDR1 is SGHDT, CDR2 YYEEEE. The ends lost 0 bases at V and 2 bases at J; junction bases unmatched: 4. The CDR3 spans 15 residues. CDR3 protein: CASSLEARGNYGYTF. The CDR3 nucleotides are TGTGCCAGCAGCTTGGAGGCCAGGGGGAACTATGGCTACACCTTC.

Here the CDR3 reads CASSPSLGGNEKLFF. The CDR3 DNA is TGTGCCAGCAGCCCGAGTTTGGGGGGAAATGAAAAACTGTTTTTT. The chain combines TRBV5-4 with TRBJ1-4, with D possibly TRBD1 on 5 matching bases. The V end lost 4 bases, the J end lost 5 bases, and 15 bases lay between the germline ends. The germline V gene encodes CDR1 SGHNT and CDR2 YYREEE (reference sequence). The CDR3 runs to 15 residues.

The chain employs TRBV28 and TRBJ2-5; D possibly corresponds to TRBD1 (5 bases). Trimming left V 1 base short and J 2 bases short, with 11 bases between. This CDR3 region has 15 residues. CDR1 MDHEN and CDR2 SYDVKM come from the germline V gene. CDR3 sequence reads: CASSLSEDSQETQYF. The CDR3, as DNA: TGTGCCAGCAGTTTATCGGAAGACAGTCAAGAGACCCAGTACTTC.

The chain couples TRBV29-1 to TRBJ1-2; 8 bases align to TRBD1. Germline V lookup: CDR1 SQVTM, CDR2 ANQGSEA. V shed 4 bases, J shed 6 bases, and the junction held 7 bases outside the gene matches. There are 13 residues in the CDR3. The CDR3 DNA is TGCAGCGTTGTTGCGGACAGGGCGCATGGCTACACCTTC. It translates to CSVVADRAHGYTF.

This chain uses TRBV5-1 with TRBJ1-2; no clear D. CDR3 length equals 16 residues. V lost 0 bases and J lost 3, with 15 bases in between. Germline CDR1 SGHRS, CDR2 YFSETQ. Here the CDR3 reads CASSLVVWGGDYGYTF. The CDR3 nucleotides read TGCGCCAGCAGCTTGGTAGTCTGGGGAGGAGACTATGGCTACACCTTC.

The chain employs TRBV7-2 and TRBJ2-1; 7 bases are a match to TRBD2. Unmatched junction bases numbered 8, after V lost 5 bases and J lost 4 bases. Germline values: CDR1 SGHTA, CDR2 FQGNSA. This CDR3 comprises 15 residues. The DNA of the CDR3 is TGTGCCAGCAGCCCATCGGGAGGATCTTACAATGAGCAGTTCTTC. It encodes CASSPSGGSYNEQFF. Together with reference TRBV7-2 and TRBJ2-1, the CDR3 gives the full variable domain: GAGVSQSPSNKVTEKGKDVELRCDPISGHTALYWYRQSLGQGLEFLIYFQGNSAPDKSGLPSDRFSAERTGGSVSTLTIQRTQQEDSAVYLCASSPSGGSYNEQFFGPGTRLTVL.

The chain combines TRBV11-3 with TRBJ2-3; 9 bases are shared with TRBD2. Germline values: CDR1 SGHNT, CDR2 YENEEA. J lost 2 bases, V lost 2 bases, and 2 bases had no gene match. CDR3 length equals 15 residues. The CDR3 region is CASSLSGRNTDTQYF. In DNA, the CDR3 is TGTGCCAGCAGCTTAAGCGGGAGGAACACAGATACGCAGTATTTT.

The V call is TRBV28, the J call TRBJ1-1; no clear D gene. CDR1 is MDHEN and CDR2 is SYDVKM in the germline V gene. This CDR3 spans 15 amino acids. V lost 7 bases and J 1 base, leaving 16 bases between the germline ends. The chain's CDR3 is CASKPSVFGNTEAFF. The CDR3 coding sequence is TGTGCCAGCAAACCATCTGTCTTCGGGAACACTGAAGCTTTCTTT.

Only one count was recorded for this clone. The genes are TRBV15 and TRBJ1-1; 10 nucleotides match TRBD1. There are 13 residues in the CDR3. V dropped 9 bases and J dropped 5; count of bases not matched to a gene: 6. Germline V CDR1 and CDR2: LNHNV, YYDKDF (reference sequence). This CDR3 is CATAWGQGTEAFF. CDR3 DNA sequence: TGTGCCACGGCGTGGGGACAGGGGACTGAAGCTTTCTTT.

The genes are TRBV3-1 (or the pseudogene TRBV3-2) and TRBJ2-1; 8 bases align to TRBD1. Germline CDR1 LGHDT, CDR2 YNNKEL (reference sequence). The CDR3 totals 17 residues. Losses at the gene ends were 4 bases for V and 7 bases for J; bases not matched to a gene: 15. CDR3 bases: TGTGCCAGCAGCCTACCATCCGAACAGGGGGGAGAAAATGAGCAGTTCTTC. Its protein is CASSLPSEQGGENEQFF.

The chain uses TRBV7-9 and TRBJ2-1, with a possible D match to TRBD1 (6 bases). The CDR3 consists of 16 residues. Trimming left V 4 bases short and J 0 bases short, with 13 bases between. The V gene's germline CDR1 is SEHNR and CDR2 FQNEAQ (reference sequence). The CDR3 DNA reads as TGTGCCAGCAGCTCACAGGGATCACTCTCCTACAATGAGCAGTTCTTC. It encodes CASSSQGSLSYNEQFF. Full variable domain (remainder filled in from reference TRBV7-9 and TRBJ2-1): DTGVSQNPRHKITKRGQNVTFRCDPISEHNRLYWYRQTLGQGPEFLTYFQNEAQLEKSRLLSDRFSAERPKGSFSTLEIQRTEQGDSAMYLCASSSQGSLSYNEQFFGPGTRLTVL.